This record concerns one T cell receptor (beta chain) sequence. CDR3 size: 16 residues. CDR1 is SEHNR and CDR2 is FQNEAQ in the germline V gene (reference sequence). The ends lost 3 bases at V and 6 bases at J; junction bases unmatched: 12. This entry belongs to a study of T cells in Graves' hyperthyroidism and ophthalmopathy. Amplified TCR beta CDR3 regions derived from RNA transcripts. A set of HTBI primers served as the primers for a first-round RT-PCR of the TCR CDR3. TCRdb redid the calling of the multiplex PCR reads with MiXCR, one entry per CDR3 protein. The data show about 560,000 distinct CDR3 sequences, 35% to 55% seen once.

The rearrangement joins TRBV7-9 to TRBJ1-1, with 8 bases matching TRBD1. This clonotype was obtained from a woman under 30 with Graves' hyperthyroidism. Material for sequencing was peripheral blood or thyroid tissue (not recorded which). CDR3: CASSFPSRQGHPEAFF. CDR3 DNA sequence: TGTGCCAGCAGCTTCCCGTCGCGACAGGGGCACCCTGAAGCTTTCTTT.